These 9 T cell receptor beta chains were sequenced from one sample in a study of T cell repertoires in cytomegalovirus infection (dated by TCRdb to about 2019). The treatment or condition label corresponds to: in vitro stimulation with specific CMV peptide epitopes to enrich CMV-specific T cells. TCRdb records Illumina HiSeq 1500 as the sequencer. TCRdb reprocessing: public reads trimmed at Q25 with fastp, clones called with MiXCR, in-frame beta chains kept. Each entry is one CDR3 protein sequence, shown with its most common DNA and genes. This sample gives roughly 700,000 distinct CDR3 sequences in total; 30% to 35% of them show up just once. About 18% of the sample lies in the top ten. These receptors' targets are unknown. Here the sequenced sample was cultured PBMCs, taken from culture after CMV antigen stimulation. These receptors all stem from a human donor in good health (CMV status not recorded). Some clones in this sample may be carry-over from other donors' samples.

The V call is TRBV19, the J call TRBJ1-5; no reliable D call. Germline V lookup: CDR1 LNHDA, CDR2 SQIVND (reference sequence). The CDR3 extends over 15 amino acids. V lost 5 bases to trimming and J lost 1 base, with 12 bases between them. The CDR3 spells CASSRYDGSNQPQHF. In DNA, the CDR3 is TGTGCCAGTAGTCGATATGACGGAAGCAATCAGCCCCAGCATTTT.

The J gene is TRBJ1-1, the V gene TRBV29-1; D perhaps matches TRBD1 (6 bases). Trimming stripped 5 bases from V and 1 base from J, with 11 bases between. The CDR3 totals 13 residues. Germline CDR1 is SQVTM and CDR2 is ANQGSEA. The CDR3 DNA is TGCAGCGTTAAGACAGGCGGGAACACTGAAGCTTTCTTT. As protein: CSVKTGGNTEAFF. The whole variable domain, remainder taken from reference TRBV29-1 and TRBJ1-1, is SAVISQKPSRDICQRGTSLTIQCQVDSQVTMMFWYRQQPGQSLTLIATANQGSEATYESGFVIDKFPISRPNLTFSTLTVSNMSPEDSSIYLCSVKTGGNTEAFFGQGTRLTVV.

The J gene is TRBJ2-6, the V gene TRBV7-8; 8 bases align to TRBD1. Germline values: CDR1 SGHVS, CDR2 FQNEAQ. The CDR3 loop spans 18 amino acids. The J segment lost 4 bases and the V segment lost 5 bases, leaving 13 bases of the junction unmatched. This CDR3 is CASSQLPGTGAGANVLTF. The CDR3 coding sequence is TGTGCCAGCAGCCAGCTTCCCGGGACAGGCGCCGGGGCCAACGTCCTGACTTTC.

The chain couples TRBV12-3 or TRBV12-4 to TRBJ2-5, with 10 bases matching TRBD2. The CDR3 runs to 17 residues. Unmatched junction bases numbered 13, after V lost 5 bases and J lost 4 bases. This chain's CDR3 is CASSRTQLAGVGETQYF. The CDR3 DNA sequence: TGTGCCAGCAGTCGAACCCAGCTAGCGGGGGTTGGAGAGACCCAGTACTTC.

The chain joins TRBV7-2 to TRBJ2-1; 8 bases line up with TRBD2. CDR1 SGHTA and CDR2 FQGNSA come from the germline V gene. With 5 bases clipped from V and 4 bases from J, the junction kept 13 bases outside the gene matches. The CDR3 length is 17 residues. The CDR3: CASSPILAGLGYNEQFF. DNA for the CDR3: TGTGCCAGCAGCCCCATCCTAGCGGGCCTTGGGTACAATGAGCAGTTCTTC.

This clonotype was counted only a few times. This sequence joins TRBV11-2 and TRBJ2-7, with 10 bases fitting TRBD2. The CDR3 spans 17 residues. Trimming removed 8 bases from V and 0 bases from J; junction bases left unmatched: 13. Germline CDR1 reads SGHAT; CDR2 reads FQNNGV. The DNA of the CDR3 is TGTGCCAGCCTCCGACGGACTAGCGGAAAGAACTCCTACGAGCAGTACTTC. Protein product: CASLRRTSGKNSYEQYF.

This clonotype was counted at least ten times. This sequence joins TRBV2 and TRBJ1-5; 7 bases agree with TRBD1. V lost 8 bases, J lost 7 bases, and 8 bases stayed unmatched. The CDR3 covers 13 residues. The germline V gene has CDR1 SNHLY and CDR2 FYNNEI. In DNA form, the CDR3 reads TGTGCCAGCGGACCGACAGGGATCCAGCCCCAGCATTTT. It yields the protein CASGPTGIQPQHF.

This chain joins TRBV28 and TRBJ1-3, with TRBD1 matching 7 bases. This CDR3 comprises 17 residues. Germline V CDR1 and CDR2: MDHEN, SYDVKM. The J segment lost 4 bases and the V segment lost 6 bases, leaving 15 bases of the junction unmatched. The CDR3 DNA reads TGTGCCAGCAGCCAGTCGGTTTACAGGGGTACGGGAAACACCATATATTTT. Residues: CASSQSVYRGTGNTIYF.

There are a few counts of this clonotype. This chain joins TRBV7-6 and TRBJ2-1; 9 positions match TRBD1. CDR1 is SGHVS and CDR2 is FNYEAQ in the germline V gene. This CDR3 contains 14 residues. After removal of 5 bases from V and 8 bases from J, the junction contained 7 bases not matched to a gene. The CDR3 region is CASSPGTGIYEQFF. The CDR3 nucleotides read TGTGCCAGCAGCCCCGGGACAGGGATCTATGAGCAGTTCTTC.